This T cell receptor (beta chain) stems from a study of T cell repertoires in cytomegalovirus infection. TCRdb reprocessed the reads with MiXCR, giving one entry per CDR3 protein. The sample lists roughly 500,000 distinct CDR3 sequences, 16% occurring once. Sequenced: CD8+ T cells from PBMCs. This TCR derives from a human donor in good health (CMV status not recorded). Some clones in this sample may be carry-over from other donors' samples.

This CDR3 is CASRDEVLSYNEQFF. The CDR3 DNA reads TGCGCCAGCAGGGACGAGGTCCTCTCCTACAATGAGCAGTTCTTC. The V call is TRBV5-1, the J call TRBJ2-1; D gene ambiguous. The CDR3 is made up of 15 amino acids. Germline values: CDR1 SGHRS, CDR2 YFSETQ. Trimming took 5 bases from V and 0 from J, leaving 12 bases between them.